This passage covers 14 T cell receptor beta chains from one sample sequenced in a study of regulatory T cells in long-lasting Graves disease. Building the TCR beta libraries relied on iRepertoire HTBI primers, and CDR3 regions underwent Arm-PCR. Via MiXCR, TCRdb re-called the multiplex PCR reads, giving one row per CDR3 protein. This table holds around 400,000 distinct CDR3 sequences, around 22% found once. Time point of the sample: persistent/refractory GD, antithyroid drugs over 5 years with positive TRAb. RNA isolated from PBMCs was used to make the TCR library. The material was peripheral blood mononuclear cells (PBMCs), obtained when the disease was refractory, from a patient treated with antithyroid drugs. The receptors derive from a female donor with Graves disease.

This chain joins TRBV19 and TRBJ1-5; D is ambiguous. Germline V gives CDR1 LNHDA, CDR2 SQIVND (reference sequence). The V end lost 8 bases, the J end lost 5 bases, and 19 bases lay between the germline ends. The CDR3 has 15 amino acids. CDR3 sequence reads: CASDQPSGPDQPQHF. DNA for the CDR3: TGTGCCAGTGATCAACCGAGCGGCCCAGATCAGCCCCAGCATTTT. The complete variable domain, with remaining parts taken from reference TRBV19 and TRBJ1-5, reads DGGITQSPKYLFRKEGQNVTLSCEQNLNHDAMYWYRQDPGQGLRLIYYSQIVNDFQKGDIAEGYSVSREKKESFPLTVTSAQKNPTAFYLCASDQPSGPDQPQHFGDGTRLSIL.

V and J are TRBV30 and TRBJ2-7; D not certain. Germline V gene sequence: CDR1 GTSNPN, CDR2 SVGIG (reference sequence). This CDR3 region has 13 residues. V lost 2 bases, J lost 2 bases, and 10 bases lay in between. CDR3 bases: TGTGCCTGGAGTAAGGCGGAAACCTACGAGCAGTACTTC. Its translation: CAWSKAETYEQYF. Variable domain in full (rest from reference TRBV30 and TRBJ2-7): SQTIHQWPATLVQPVGSPLSLECTVEGTSNPNLYWYRQAAGRGLQLLFYSVGIGQISSEVPQNLSASRPQDRQFILSSKKLLLSDSGFYLCAWSKAETYEQYFGPGTRLTVT.

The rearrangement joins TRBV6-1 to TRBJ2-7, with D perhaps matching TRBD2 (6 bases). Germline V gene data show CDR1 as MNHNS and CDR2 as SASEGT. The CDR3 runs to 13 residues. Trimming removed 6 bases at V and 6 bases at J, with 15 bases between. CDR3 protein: CASRKKGGGEQYF. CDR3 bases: TGTGCCAGCAGAAAAAAGGGAGGTGGCGAGCAGTACTTC.

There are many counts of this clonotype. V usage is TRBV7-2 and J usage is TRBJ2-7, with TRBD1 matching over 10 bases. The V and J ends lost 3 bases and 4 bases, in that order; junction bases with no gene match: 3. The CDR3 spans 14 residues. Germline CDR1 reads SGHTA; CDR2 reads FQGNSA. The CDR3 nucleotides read TGTGCCAGCAGCTTCCGGGACAGGGGTTACGAGCAGTACTTC. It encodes CASSFRDRGYEQYF.

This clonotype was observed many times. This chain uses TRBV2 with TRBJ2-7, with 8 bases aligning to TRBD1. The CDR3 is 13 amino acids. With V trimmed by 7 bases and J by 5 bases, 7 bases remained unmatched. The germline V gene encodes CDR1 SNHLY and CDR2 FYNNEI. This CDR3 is CASNQPGGNEQYF. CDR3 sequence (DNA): TGTGCCAGCAACCAACCAGGGGGCAACGAGCAGTACTTC.

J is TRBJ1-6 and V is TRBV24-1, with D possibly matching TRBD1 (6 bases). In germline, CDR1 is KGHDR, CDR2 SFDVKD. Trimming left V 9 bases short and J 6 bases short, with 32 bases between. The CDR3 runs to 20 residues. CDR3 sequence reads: CATPPGGGDQHATTNSPLHF. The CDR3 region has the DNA TGTGCCACCCCCCCCGGGGGCGGGGACCAACACGCTACAACTAATTCACCCCTCCACTTT.

The CDR3 is CASSNTTRTSDLTDTQYF. In DNA, the CDR3 is TGTGCCAGCAGCAACACTACCCGGACATCAGATCTCACAGATACGCAGTATTTT. The chain combines TRBV6-1 with TRBJ2-3; a weak D match, TRBD1 (5 bases). CDR1 is MNHNS and CDR2 is SASEGT in the germline V gene. This CDR3 has 18 amino acids. Trimming removed 6 bases at V and 2 bases at J, with 24 bases between.

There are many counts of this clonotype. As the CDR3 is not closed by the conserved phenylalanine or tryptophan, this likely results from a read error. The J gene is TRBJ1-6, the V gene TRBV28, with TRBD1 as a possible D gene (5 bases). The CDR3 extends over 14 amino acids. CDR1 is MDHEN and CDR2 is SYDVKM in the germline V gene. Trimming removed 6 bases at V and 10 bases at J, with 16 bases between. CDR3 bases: TGTGCCAGCAGCTCCGCCGCGACAGTCTCACCCCTCCACTTG. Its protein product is CASSSAATVSPLHL.

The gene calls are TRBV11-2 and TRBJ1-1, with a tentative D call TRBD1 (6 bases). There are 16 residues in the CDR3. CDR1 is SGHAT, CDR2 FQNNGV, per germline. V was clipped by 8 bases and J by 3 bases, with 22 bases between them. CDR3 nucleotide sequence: TGTGCCAGCTCCTGGCCGGCGGGGGGCGCGGACACTGAAGCTTTCTTT. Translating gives CASSWPAGGADTEAFF. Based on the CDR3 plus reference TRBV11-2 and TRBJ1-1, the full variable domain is EAGVAQSPRYKIIEKRQSVAFWCNPISGHATLYWYQQILGQGPKLLIQFQNNGVVDDSQLPKDRFSAERLKGVDSTLKIQPAKLEDSAVYLCASSWPAGGADTEAFFGQGTRLTVV.

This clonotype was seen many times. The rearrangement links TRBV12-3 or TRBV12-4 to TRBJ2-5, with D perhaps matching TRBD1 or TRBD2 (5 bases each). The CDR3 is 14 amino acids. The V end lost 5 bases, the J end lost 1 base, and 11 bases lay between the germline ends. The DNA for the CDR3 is TGTGCCAGCAGTCCTAGAGGGGTCCAAGAGACCCAGTACTTC. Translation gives CASSPRGVQETQYF.

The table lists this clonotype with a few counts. The CDR3 coding sequence is TGTGCCAGCTCACCTAACAGGGGCGGCAACGAGCAGTACTTC. Its protein product is CASSPNRGGNEQYF. The chain combines TRBV18 with TRBJ2-7, with 7 bases matching TRBD1. Germline CDR1 reads KGHSH; CDR2 reads LQKENI. The CDR3 length is 14 residues. The junction had 7 bases not matched to a gene; V was cut back by 3 bases and J by 5 bases.

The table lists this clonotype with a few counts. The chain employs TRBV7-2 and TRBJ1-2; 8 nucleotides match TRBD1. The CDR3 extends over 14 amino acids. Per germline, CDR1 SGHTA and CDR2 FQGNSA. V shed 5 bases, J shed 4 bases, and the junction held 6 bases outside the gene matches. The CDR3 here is CASSRPGTGYGYTF. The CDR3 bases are TGTGCCAGCAGCCGACCCGGGACAGGCTATGGCTACACCTTC.

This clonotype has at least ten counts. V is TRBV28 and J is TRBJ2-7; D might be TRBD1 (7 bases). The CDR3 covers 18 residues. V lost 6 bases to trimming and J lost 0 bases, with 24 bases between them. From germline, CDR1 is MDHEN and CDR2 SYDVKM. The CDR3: CASSPGVLAGGLSYEQYF. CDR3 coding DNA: TGTGCCAGCAGCCCCGGGGTCCTCGCAGGGGGACTCTCCTACGAGCAGTACTTC.

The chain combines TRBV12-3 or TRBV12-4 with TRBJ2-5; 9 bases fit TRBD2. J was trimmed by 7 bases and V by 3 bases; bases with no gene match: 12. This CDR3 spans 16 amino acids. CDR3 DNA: TGTGCCAGCAGTTTGGGTAGGGCTAGCGGGACTGGGACCCAGTACTTC. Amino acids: CASSLGRASGTGTQYF.